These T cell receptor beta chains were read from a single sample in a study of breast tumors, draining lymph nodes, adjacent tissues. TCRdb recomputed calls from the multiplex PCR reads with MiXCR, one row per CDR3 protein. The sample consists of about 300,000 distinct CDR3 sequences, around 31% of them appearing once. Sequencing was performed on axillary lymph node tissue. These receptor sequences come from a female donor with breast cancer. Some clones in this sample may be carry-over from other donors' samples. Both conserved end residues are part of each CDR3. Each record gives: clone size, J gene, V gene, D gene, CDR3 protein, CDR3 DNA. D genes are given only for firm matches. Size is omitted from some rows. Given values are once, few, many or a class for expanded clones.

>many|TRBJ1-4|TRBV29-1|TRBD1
CSVATGQYNEKLFF
TGCAGCGTTGCCACGGGACAGTATAATGAAAAACTGTTTTTT
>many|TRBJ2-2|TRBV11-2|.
CASSLVQFPTGELFF
TGTGCCAGCAGCTTAGTACAGTTTCCCACCGGGGAGCTGTTTTTT
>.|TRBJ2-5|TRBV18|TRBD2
CASSILAGASETQYF
TGTGCCAGCTCTATACTAGCGGGAGCATCAGAGACCCAGTACTTC
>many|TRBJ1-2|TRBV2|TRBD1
CASSRDRNYGYTF
TGTGCCAGCAGTCGGGACAGAAACTATGGCTACACCTTC
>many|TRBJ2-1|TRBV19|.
CASRLLDYPRSYNEQFF
TGTGCCAGTAGATTATTGGACTATCCCCGCTCCTACAATGAGCAGTTCTTC
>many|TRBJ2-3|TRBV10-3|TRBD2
CAIRTSGTDTQYF
TGTGCCATCAGAACTAGCGGCACAGATACGCAGTATTTT
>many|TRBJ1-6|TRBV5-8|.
CASTRSFGAGDNSPLHF
TGTGCCAGCACCAGATCCTTCGGGGCAGGGGACAATTCACCCCTCCACTTT
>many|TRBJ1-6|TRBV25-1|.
CASSATDRAVLHF
TGTGCCAGCAGTGCCACGGACAGAGCGGTCCTCCACTTT
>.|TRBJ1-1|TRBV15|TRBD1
CATSRDRNRGPNTEAFF
TGTGCCACCAGCAGAGACAGGAACAGGGGACCGAACACTGAAGCTTTCTTT
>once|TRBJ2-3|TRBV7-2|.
CASSSGQGGDTQYF
TGTGCCAGCAGCTCTGGTCAGGGCGGGGATACGCAGTATTTT
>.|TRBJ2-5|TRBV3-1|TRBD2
CASSQTGLAGQETQYF
TGTGCCAGCAGCCAGACGGGACTAGCGGGTCAAGAGACCCAGTACTTC
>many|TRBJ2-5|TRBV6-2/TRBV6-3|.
CASRGTGNKQETQYF
TGTGCCAGCAGGGGAACAGGGAATAAACAAGAGACCCAGTACTTC
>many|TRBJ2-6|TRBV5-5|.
CASGGGHSGANVLTF
TGTGCCAGCGGCGGAGGACACTCTGGGGCCAACGTCCTGACTTTC
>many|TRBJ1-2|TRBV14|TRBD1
CASSRQGGYGYTF
TGTGCCAGCAGTCGACAGGGAGGCTATGGCTACACCTTC
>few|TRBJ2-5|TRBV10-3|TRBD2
CASRSAGLLRETQYF
TGTGCCAGCCGATCAGCGGGGCTGCTCAGGGAGACCCAGTACTTC
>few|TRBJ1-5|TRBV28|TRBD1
CASSRDRGFKPQHF
TGTGCCAGCAGTCGGGACAGGGGGTTTAAGCCCCAGCATTTT
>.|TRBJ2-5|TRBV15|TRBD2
CATSRGRGLAASETQYF
TGTGCCACCAGCAGAGGGAGGGGACTAGCGGCATCAGAGACCCAGTACTTC
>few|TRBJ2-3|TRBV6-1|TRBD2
CASGELAGARDTQYF
TGTGCCAGCGGGGAACTAGCGGGAGCCAGAGATACGCAGTATTTT
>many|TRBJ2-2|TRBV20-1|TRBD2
CSATSGTNTGELFF
TGCAGTGCAACTAGCGGAACGAACACCGGGGAGCTGTTTTTT
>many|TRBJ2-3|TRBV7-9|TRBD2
CASSLNDQSSGSPQYF
TGTGCCAGCAGCTTAAATGATCAGTCTAGCGGGAGCCCTCAGTATTTT
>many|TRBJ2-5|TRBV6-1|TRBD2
CASSRPTFASGRPGETQYF
TGTGCCAGCAGTAGACCGACCTTTGCTAGCGGGAGGCCCGGGGAGACCCAGTACTTC
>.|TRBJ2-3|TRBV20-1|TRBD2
CSAKASGVDTQYF
TGCAGTGCTAAGGCTAGCGGGGTAGATACGCAGTATTTT
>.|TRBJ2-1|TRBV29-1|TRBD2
CSAWTSGVHEQFF
TGCAGCGCCTGGACTAGCGGGGTACATGAGCAGTTCTTC
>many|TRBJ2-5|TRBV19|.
CASRNGETQYF
TGTGCCAGTAGAAACGGGGAGACCCAGTACTTC
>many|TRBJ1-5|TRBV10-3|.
CAIRQGPGDQPQHF
TGTGCCATCAGGCAGGGGCCGGGGGACCAGCCCCAGCATTTT
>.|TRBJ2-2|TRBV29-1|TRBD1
CSKTGGGETGELFF
TGCAGCAAGACAGGGGGTGGGGAGACCGGGGAGCTGTTTTTT
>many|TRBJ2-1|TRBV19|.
CASSTGGGGNEQFF
TGTGCCAGTAGTACAGGGGGTGGGGGGAATGAGCAGTTCTTC
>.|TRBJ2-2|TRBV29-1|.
CASRSFGGGQNTGELFF
TGTGCCAGCAGAAGTTTTGGGGGCGGACAGAACACCGGGGAGCTGTTTTTT
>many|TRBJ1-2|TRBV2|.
CASQTIVVDGYTF
TGTGCCAGCCAAACAATAGTTGTGGATGGCTACACCTTC
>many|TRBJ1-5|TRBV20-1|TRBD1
CSADPGTDSNQPQHF
TGCAGTGCCGATCCCGGGACAGATAGCAATCAGCCCCAGCATTTT
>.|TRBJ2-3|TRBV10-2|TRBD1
CAVLDRVPDTQYF
TGCGCCGTATTGGACAGGGTTCCAGATACGCAGTATTTT
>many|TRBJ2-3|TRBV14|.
CASSRLGLPGDTQYF
TGTGCCAGCAGCCGCCTGGGACTTCCGGGGGATACGCAGTATTTT
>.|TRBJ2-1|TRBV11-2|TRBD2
CASSLASGGHEQFF
TGTGCCAGCAGCTTAGCTAGCGGGGGCCATGAGCAGTTCTTC
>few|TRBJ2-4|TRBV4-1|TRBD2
CASSRAGGLANIQYF
TGCGCCAGCAGCCGAGCGGGAGGGCTTGCCAACATTCAGTACTTC
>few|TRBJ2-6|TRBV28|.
CASLGGARGANVLTF
TGTGCCAGCCTCGGAGGGGCGCGAGGGGCCAACGTCCTGACTTTC
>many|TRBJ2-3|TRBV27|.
CASTRNSKDTQYF
TGTGCCAGCACCCGGAACTCGAAGGATACGCAGTATTTT
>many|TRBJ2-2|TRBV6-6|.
CASSYLDGGSSGELFF
TGTGCCAGCAGTTACCTGGATGGGGGCAGTTCCGGGGAGCTGTTTTTT
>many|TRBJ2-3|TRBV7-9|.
CASSLLGLKGPRDTQYF
TGTGCCAGCAGCTTACTGGGGCTAAAAGGCCCTCGGGATACGCAGTATTTT
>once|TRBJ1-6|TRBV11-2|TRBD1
CASSLDGQGNPPLHF
TGTGCCAGCAGCTTAGACGGACAGGGTAATCCACCCCTCCACTTT
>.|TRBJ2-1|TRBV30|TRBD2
CALSSGRDSYNEQFF
TGTGCCTTAAGTAGCGGGAGGGACTCCTACAATGAGCAGTTCTTC
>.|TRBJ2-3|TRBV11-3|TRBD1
CASSLVQGTYNEQYF
TGTGCCAGCAGCTTAGTACAGGGGACCTACAATGAGCAGTATTTT
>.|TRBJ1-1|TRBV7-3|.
CASSLNGGLNTEAFF
TGTGCCAGCAGCTTAAATGGGGGCCTGAACACTGAAGCTTTCTTT
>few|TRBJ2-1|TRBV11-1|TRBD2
CASSGTSGSNEQFF
TGTGCCAGCAGCGGGACTAGCGGTTCCAATGAGCAGTTCTTC
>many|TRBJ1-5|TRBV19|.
CASSIKGQGYDRRPQHF
TGTGCCAGTAGTATAAAAGGGCAGGGGTACGACAGAAGGCCCCAGCATTTT